The clone carrying this T cell receptor beta chain was seen just once. The entry originates in a study of STAT5B mutations in CD4+ large granular lymphocyte leukemia. Repertoires were generated with immunoSEQ multiplex PCR, while TCRdb's copy carries only in-frame clones and drops some. Of around 21,000 clones listed, roughly 79% were seen once; the top ten hold roughly 0.41%. The sample comprised CD4+ T cells from blood buffy coats. This sequence was found in a human donor in good health.

The CDR3 DNA reads as TGTGCCTGGGTCGGAAGACTGGCCTATAATTCACCCCTCCACTTT. This sequence encodes CAWVGRLAYNSPLHF. The V call is TRBV30, the J call TRBJ1-6; D gene uncertain. Trimming stripped 5 bases from V and 2 bases from J, with 13 bases between. CDR3 length: 15 amino acids. Germline V gene sequence: CDR1 GTSNPN, CDR2 SVGIG (reference sequence).